The 3 T cell receptor beta chains below all came from one sample that was sequenced in a study of T cell responses to AZD1222 COVID-19 vaccine. Assay: immunoSEQ multiplex PCR; the TCRdb copy retains only in-frame clones and omits some. This table has over 110,000 clones, around 90% appearing once. Here the sequenced sample was peripheral blood, taken on day 0 of AZD1222 vaccination. The receptors come from an adult in good health.

The chain links TRBV7-9 to TRBJ2-7; D remains unclear. V was shortened by 5 bases and J by 3 bases, with 17 bases between the two germline ends. The CDR3 extends over 15 amino acids. In germline, CDR1 is SEHNR, CDR2 FQNEAQ (reference sequence). CDR3 amino acids: CASSAGVALNYEQYF. CDR3 DNA: TGTGCCAGCAGCGCCGGTGTAGCCTTAAACTACGAGCAGTACTTC. The full variable domain, with the rest looked up from reference TRBV7-9 and TRBJ2-7, is DTGVSQNPRHKITKRGQNVTFRCDPISEHNRLYWYRQTLGQGPEFLTYFQNEAQLEKSRLLSDRFSAERPKGSFSTLEIQRTEQGDSAMYLCASSAGVALNYEQYFGPGTRLTVT.

The CDR3 region has the DNA TGTGCCAGCAGCTTCAGGGGGGAGCTGTTTTTT. It specifies CASSFRGELFF. The chain has TRBV7-8 and TRBJ1-4; D gene uncertain. The closer fit of TRBJ2-2 to the DNA end suggests the J call may be wrong. There are 11 residues in the CDR3. Germline values: CDR1 SGHVS, CDR2 FQNEAQ.

CDR3 residues: CASREGAGEQYF. In DNA form, the CDR3 reads TGTGCCAGCAGGGAGGGGGCTGGCGAGCAGTACTTC. The J gene is TRBJ2-7, the V gene TRBV7-2; maybe TRBD1 (7 bases). V was clipped by 6 bases and J by 6 bases, with 12 bases between them. Germline loops: CDR1 SGHTA, CDR2 FQGNSA. The length of the CDR3 is 12 residues.